This T cell receptor beta chain emerged from a study of cytomegalovirus exposure and HLA in healthy donors. Study results and caveats: Subsequent analysis showed first-cohort TCR clusters tending to co-occur in approximately 120 validation repertoires. In vitro work confirmed that a few CMV-associated chains recognize CMV antigens. There were 150 to 200 TCR beta chains listed as cytomegalovirus-associated.

TCRdb's copy holds only in-frame clones and misses some; the assay was immunoSEQ multiplex PCR. Among under 150,000 clones listed, approximately 86% were seen once. This clone was seen more than once but under ten times. Its cognate antigen is unknown. Separation from the roughly 690-subject first cohort characterized the roughly 120-subject validation cohort, to which the donors belonged. V lost 2 bases and J lost 3, with 7 bases in between. The CDR3 totals 13 residues. Germline CDR1 and CDR2: LNHNV and YYDKDF (reference sequence). The receptor's source is a man aged 18-30 years in good health and CMV-seropositive. The sequencing input was PBMCs. V gene TRBV15 combines with J gene TRBJ1-1, with no clear D. CDR3 sequence: CATSRNRDTEAFF. The DNA of the CDR3 is TGTGCCACCAGCAGAAACCGGGACACTGAAGCTTTCTTT. The complete variable domain, with remaining parts taken from reference TRBV15 and TRBJ1-1, reads DAMVIQNPRYQVTQFGKPVTLSCSQTLNHNVMYWYQQKSSQAPKLLFHYYDKDFNNEADTPDNFQSRRPNTSFCFLDIRSPGLGDTAMYLCATSRNRDTEAFFGQGTRLTVV.